This TCR beta chain emerged from a study of T cell responses to AZD1222 COVID-19 vaccine. The data were produced by immunoSEQ multiplex PCR, yet TCRdb's version contains in-frame clones alone and is incomplete. The table records about 160,000 clones, roughly 90% of them present only once. This CDR3 comprises 14 residues. CDR1 SGHRS and CDR2 YFSETQ come from the germline V gene. Trimming took off 0 bases at V and 1 base at J, with 5 bases between the two ends. Study conclusions and caveats: Donors skewed white British and female; clonal diversity was possibly underestimated. Seropositive status at baseline applied to only six AZD1222 recipients. Across spike, vaccine-associated CD4 TCRs were found, dominant at 160-218 and 743-854.

Comment on this clone: Its antigen is unidentified.

The starting material was peripheral blood, obtained on day 0 of AZD1222 vaccination. The clonotype comes from an adult in good health. The chain employs TRBV5-1 and TRBJ1-3; D gene ambiguous. This CDR3 reads CASSLASSGNTIYF. The CDR3 coding sequence is TGCGCCAGCAGCTTGGCGTCGTCTGGAAACACCATATATTTT.